The 23 T cell receptor beta chains in this list originate from one sample, sequenced in a study of OX40 agonist ivuxolimab in advanced cancers. Clones were read by immunoSEQ multiplex PCR, and TCRdb kept only the in-frame ones, dropping some. The profile shows fewer than 25,000 clones, more than 60% of them singletons. The sample in question was CD4+ or CD8+ T cells sorted from blood, obtained in a trial of the OX40 agonist ivuxolimab. These receptors were collected from an adult with an advanced solid tumor such as melanoma, head and neck, liver or kidney cancer.

This chain uses TRBV7-9 with TRBJ1-2; TRBD1 matches 9 bases. The V and J ends lost 4 bases and 4 bases, in that order; junction bases with no gene match: 7. This CDR3 comprises 15 residues. The germline V gene has CDR1 SEHNR and CDR2 FQNEAQ (reference sequence). The CDR3 spells CASSSTGGEGYGYTF. The CDR3 DNA follows: TGTGCCAGCAGCTCCACAGGGGGCGAGGGCTATGGCTACACCTTC.

The chain employs TRBV19 and TRBJ2-1; D unclear. The germline V gene encodes CDR1 LNHDA and CDR2 SQIVND (reference sequence). The CDR3 has 16 residues. The V gene lost 3 bases and the J gene lost 3 bases, with 15 bases spanning the gap. CDR3 DNA sequence: TGTGCCAGTAGTATCGGCTTAGCCACCTTCTACAATGAGCAGTTCTTC. Its translation: CASSIGLATFYNEQFF.

V usage is TRBV7-8 and J usage is TRBJ2-6; D remains unclear. Germline CDR1 is SGHVS and CDR2 is FQNEAQ. Trimming removed 5 bases at V and 5 bases at J, with 19 bases between. The CDR3 has 17 amino acids. The DNA of the CDR3 is TGTGCCAGCAGCGGTAACGCCCCACAAAGTCGGGCCAACGTCCTGACTTTC. Residues: CASSGNAPQSRANVLTF.

V is TRBV5-5 and J is TRBJ2-7; D is ambiguous. The V gene's germline CDR1 is SGHKS and CDR2 YYEKEE (reference sequence). There are 13 residues in the CDR3. V gave up 0 bases and J gave up 6 bases, with 10 bases separating them. The CDR3 sequence: CASSLAGLVEQYF. DNA for the CDR3: TGTGCCAGCAGCTTGGCAGGCTTGGTCGAGCAGTACTTC.

CDR3 residues: CASSPSDWPWEQFF. CDR3 DNA: TGTGCCAGCAGCCCGTCGGACTGGCCCTGGGAGCAGTTCTTC. J is TRBJ2-1 and V is TRBV9, with a tentative D call TRBD2 (5 bases). Germline loops: CDR1 SGDLS, CDR2 YYNGEE. The CDR3 is made up of 14 amino acids. Trimming cost V 4 bases and J 10 bases, with 18 bases left between them.

The rearrangement links TRBV2 to TRBJ2-1; the D gene is possibly TRBD1 (6 bases). CDR3 size: 14 residues. The germline gives CDR1 SNHLY, CDR2 FYNNEI. The V and J ends lost 6 bases and 6 bases respectively, with 15 bases between them. Here the CDR3 DNA reads TGTGCCAGCAGCTTCGACACAGGGTCCAATGAGCAGTTCTTC. Translation gives CASSFDTGSNEQFF.

This chain joins TRBV7-8 and TRBJ1-1, with a tentative D call TRBD1 (5 bases). Trimming pared 6 bases from V and 1 base from J, leaving 9 bases between. CDR3 size: 13 residues. Germline-derived CDR1 and CDR2 are SGHVS and FQNEAQ. The CDR3 sequence is CASRYRGNTEAFF. CDR3 nucleotides: TGTGCCAGCAGGTATAGGGGGAACACTGAAGCTTTCTTT. Filled out from reference TRBV7-8 and TRBJ1-1, the complete variable domain reads GAGVSQSPRYKVAKRGQDVALRCDPISGHVSLFWYQQALGQGPEFLTYFQNEAQLDKSGLPSDRFFAERPEGSVSTLKIQRTQQEDSAVYLCASRYRGNTEAFFGQGTRLTVV.

This clone was detected only a few times. This chain connects TRBV5-5 to TRBJ1-4, with D unclear. V was shortened by 1 base and J by 7 bases, with 11 bases between the two germline ends. This CDR3 contains 14 residues. The V gene's germline CDR1 is SGHKS and CDR2 YYEKEE (reference sequence). The CDR3: CASSLKDGFEKLFF. The CDR3 region has the DNA TGTGCCAGCAGCTTGAAGGACGGTTTTGAAAAACTGTTTTTT.

As regards this clone: One end of the junction is discordant with germline, which a read error may explain. The CDR3 bases are TGTGCCAGCAGAGAAGATAGGGGCTCAGGCTACGAGCAGTACTTC. It is translated as CASREDRGSGYEQYF. The chain couples TRBV6-1 to TRBJ2-7; possible D gene TRBD1, 5 bases. The CDR3 consists of 15 residues. The germline V gene has CDR1 MNHNS and CDR2 SASEGT.

The count of this clone is one. V usage is TRBV27 and J usage is TRBJ1-4, with TRBD1 matching over 7 bases. This CDR3 is 12 amino acids long. Germline V gene sequence: CDR1 MNHEY, CDR2 SMNVEV (reference sequence). V dropped 7 bases and J dropped 11; count of bases not matched to a gene: 7. This CDR3 is CASIGQTGKLFF. The DNA of the CDR3 is TGTGCCAGCATCGGACAGACAGGGAAACTGTTTTTT.

J is TRBJ1-1 and V is TRBV4-1; D remains unclear. The CDR3 covers 15 residues. V shed 2 bases and J shed 1 base, with 11 bases lying between them. Germline assignment: CDR1 MGHRA and CDR2 YSYEKL. The chain's CDR3 is CASSQNPAPNTEAFF. CDR3 bases: TGCGCCAGCAGCCAAAACCCTGCACCGAACACTGAAGCTTTCTTT.

This clone has a single count. The rearrangement joins TRBV7-9 to TRBJ2-1; D could derive from TRBD1 or TRBD2 (6 bases each). Deletions cut 4 bases from V and 5 bases from J, with 21 bases between. The CDR3 loop spans 17 amino acids. The germline CDR1 and CDR2 sequences are SEHNR and FQNEAQ (reference sequence). The CDR3 DNA is TGTGCCAGCAGCTCCCCCTGGGGGGCAACAATCGACAATGAGCAGTTCTTC. This codes for CASSSPWGATIDNEQFF.

The chain has TRBV28 and TRBJ2-3; 10 positions match TRBD1. The CDR3 is made up of 15 amino acids. V shed 3 bases and J 8 bases; nucleotides not matched to a gene: 8. Germline V gene sequence: CDR1 MDHEN, CDR2 SYDVKM. The CDR3 protein is CASSLGTGALATQYF. The CDR3 DNA follows: TGTGCCAGCAGTTTGGGGACAGGGGCTCTCGCTACGCAGTATTTT.

The chain links TRBV11-3 to TRBJ2-5; 9 bases fit TRBD1. The junction had 8 bases not matched to a gene; V was cut back by 5 bases and J by 4 bases. CDR3 length equals 15 residues. Germline V CDR1 and CDR2: SGHNT, YENEEA. The CDR3 loop is CASSEGTGRIETQYF. The CDR3 DNA reads as TGTGCCAGCAGCGAAGGGACAGGGAGGATAGAGACCCAGTACTTC.

This clone has a handful of counts. V and J are TRBV9 and TRBJ2-1; D is unresolved. With 0 bases removed from V and 8 bases from J, the gap between germline ends came to 6 bases. The CDR3 contains 12 residues. Germline loops: CDR1 SGDLS, CDR2 YYNGEE. The CDR3 DNA sequence: TGTGCCAGCAGCGTAGGAGGTTATGAGCAGTTCTTC. It encodes CASSVGGYEQFF.

V is TRBV10-1 and J is TRBJ2-7; D not resolved. Trimming shortened V by 2 bases and J by 0 bases, and 5 bases separated the two germline ends. The V gene's germline CDR1 is WNHNN and CDR2 SYGVQD (reference sequence). This CDR3 is built from 13 residues. Here the CDR3 DNA reads TGCGCCAGCAGTGAGGCAGACTCCTACGAGCAGTACTTC. It translates to CASSEADSYEQYF.

The chain uses TRBV11-2 and TRBJ2-7, with D maybe TRBD2 (6 bases). This CDR3 is 13 amino acids long. V lost 5 bases and J lost 3, with 11 bases in between. Per the germline V gene, CDR1 is SGHAT and CDR2 is FQNNGV. Here the CDR3 reads CASSPRDGYEQYF. The CDR3 DNA is TGTGCCAGCAGCCCGCGGGACGGCTACGAGCAGTACTTC.

The rearrangement joins TRBV28 to TRBJ1-4; D gene uncertain. The CDR3 has 14 residues. The germline V gene encodes CDR1 MDHEN and CDR2 SYDVKM. The ends were cut back, 3 bases at V and 8 bases at J, with 13 bases in the middle. The CDR3 sequence: CASSFSQSDEKLFF. CDR3 DNA sequence: TGTGCCAGCAGTTTTTCCCAAAGTGACGAAAAACTGTTTTTT.

V gene TRBV6-5 combines with J gene TRBJ2-7; TRBD1 matches at 8 bases. V trimming: 4 bases; J trimming: 3 bases; junction bases outside the gene matches: 5. Germline V gene sequence: CDR1 MNHEY, CDR2 SVGAGI. This CDR3 is built from 14 residues. Written as DNA, the CDR3 is TGTGCCAGCAGTTGGGGGACAGGAGTCTACGAGCAGTACTTC. Encoded protein: CASSWGTGVYEQYF.

Ten or more counts support this clone. This sequence joins TRBV28 and TRBJ2-1; TRBD1 agrees at 8 bases. The trim removed 8 bases at V and 0 bases at J, leaving 9 bases unmatched. The germline CDR1 and CDR2 sequences are MDHEN and SYDVKM. The CDR3 covers 16 residues. The CDR3 DNA reads TGTGCCAGCGTACCCGGGACAGGTAGCTCCTACAATGAGCAGTTCTTC. Its protein is CASVPGTGSSYNEQFF.

The CDR3 sequence: CASSETSGSTNEQFF. As DNA, the CDR3 is TGTGCCAGCAGTGAAACTAGCGGGAGCACAAATGAGCAGTTCTTC. The chain recombines TRBV6-4 with TRBJ2-1; 11 bases agree with TRBD2. This CDR3 comprises 15 residues. Trimming cost V 3 bases and J 7 bases; bases outside gene matches: 5. Germline V CDR1 and CDR2: MRHNA, SNTAGT.

The gene calls are TRBV7-9 and TRBJ1-1; D uncertain. Germline values: CDR1 SEHNR, CDR2 FQNEAQ (reference sequence). This CDR3 region has 15 residues. Between the trimmed V and J ends, which lost 0 bases and 5 bases, there was a span of 13 bases. CDR3 bases: TGTGCCAGCAGCTTAGCGGGTAGTATGGGGACTGAAGCTTTCTTT. Its translation is CASSLAGSMGTEAFF.

The rearrangement links TRBV5-4 to TRBJ2-1; TRBD2 is a possible D gene (5 bases). Trimming removed 0 bases at V and 5 bases at J, with 9 bases between. This CDR3 spans 14 amino acids. Germline CDR1 and CDR2: SGHNT and YYREEE (reference sequence). Here the CDR3 DNA reads TGTGCCAGCAGCTTGGGTCGGGGAAACAATGAGCAGTTCTTC. Residues: CASSLGRGNNEQFF. Variable domain in full (rest from reference TRBV5-4 and TRBJ2-1): ETGVTQSPTHLIKTRGQQVTLRCSSQSGHNTVSWYQQALGQGPQFIFQYYREEENGRGNFPPRFSGLQFPNYSSELNVNALELDDSALYLCASSLGRGNNEQFFGPGTRLTVL.